These T cell receptor beta chains were read from a single sample in a study of regulatory T cells in long-lasting Graves disease. TCRdb analysed the multiplex PCR reads with MiXCR anew, one entry per CDR3 protein. The table includes 400,000 to 500,000 distinct CDR3 sequences, around a fifth detected once. The specimen comprised peripheral blood mononuclear cells (PBMCs), sampled when the disease was refractory, from a patient treated with antithyroid drugs. Every receptor here comes from a female donor with Graves disease. Both conserved end residues are part of each CDR3. Each record gives: D gene, J gene, clone size, V gene, CDR3 protein, CDR3 DNA. The D gene is left open where the match is weak. Clone size is stated in some rows and not others, as once, few, many or a class when expanded.

>TRBD2|TRBJ2-7|many|TRBV12-3/TRBV12-4
CASSPPQRGVGEQYF
TGTGCCAGCAGTCCGCCGCAGCGGGGGGTCGGCGAGCAGTACTTC
>TRBD1|TRBJ1-1|many|TRBV12-3/TRBV12-4
CASSSRQGALPEAFF
TGTGCCAGCAGTTCAAGACAGGGGGCGCTTCCTGAAGCTTTCTTT
>.|TRBJ2-7|many|TRBV2
CASSLDGVYEQYF
TGTGCCAGCAGCTTAGACGGGGTTTACGAGCAGTACTTC
>.|TRBJ1-1|.|TRBV12-3/TRBV12-4
CASGGTPRPTEAFF
TGTGCCAGCGGAGGGACTCCAAGGCCCACTGAAGCTTTCTTT
>.|TRBJ2-7|many|TRBV29-1
CSVEEGRSDEQYF
TGCAGCGTTGAGGAGGGGCGGTCGGACGAGCAGTACTTC
>.|TRBJ2-2|many|TRBV2
CASSEQTNTGELFF
TGTGCCAGCAGTGAACAAACGAACACCGGGGAGCTGTTTTTT
>.|TRBJ2-2|.|TRBV30
CAWSEGFLGELFF
TGTGCCTGGTCCGAGGGGTTTCTAGGGGAGCTGTTTTTT
>.|TRBJ1-2|.|TRBV6-1
CASSLRGHNIYGYTF
TGTGCCAGCAGCCTTCGGGGACACAATATATATGGCTACACCTTC
>.|TRBJ2-5|few|TRBV19
CASGASSGTQYF
TGTGCCAGCGGGGCTTCATCCGGGACCCAGTACTTC
>TRBD2|TRBJ2-7|many|TRBV12-3/TRBV12-4
CASSLALDSGRATGYEQYF
TGTGCCAGCAGTTTAGCGCTTGATAGCGGGAGGGCCACTGGATACGAGCAGTACTTC
>TRBD2|TRBJ2-1|.|TRBV5-4
CASSQRERSYNEQFF
TGTGCCAGCAGCCAGCGGGAGAGGTCCTACAATGAGCAGTTCTTC
>.|TRBJ2-2|many|TRBV2
CASRYRRLNTGELFF
TGTGCCAGCAGATACAGGAGACTGAACACCGGGGAGCTGTTTTTT
>.|TRBJ1-1|many|TRBV28
CASSRDTRVYTEAFF
TGTGCCAGCAGCCGAGACACTCGAGTTTACACTGAAGCTTTCTTT
>.|TRBJ2-7|.|TRBV27
CASGKVLYEQYF
TGTGCCAGCGGCAAAGTACTCTACGAGCAGTACTTC
>.|TRBJ1-6|many|TRBV6-1
CASSEFPPLHF
TGTGCCAGCAGTGAATTTCCACCCCTCCACTTT
>.|TRBJ1-2|many|TRBV6-1
CASSDEVYGYTF
TGTGCCAGCAGTGATGAGGTATATGGCTACACCTTC
>TRBD1|TRBJ1-1|.|TRBV27
CASTRGWTGGRTEAFF
TGTGCCAGCACCCGCGGCTGGACAGGGGGGCGTACTGAAGCTTTCTTT
>.|TRBJ1-2|few|TRBV13
CASSFWTNYGYTF
TGTGCCAGCAGCTTCTGGACAAACTATGGCTACACCTTC
>.|TRBJ1-1|.|TRBV9
CASSSGPEMNTEAFF
TGTGCCAGCAGCTCGGGGCCCGAGATGAACACTGAAGCTTTCTTT
>.|TRBJ2-2|few|TRBV11-2
CASSTSTGLGGELFF
TGTGCCAGCAGCACCTCTACAGGGCTTGGCGGGGAGCTGTTTTTT
>.|TRBJ1-2|many|TRBV28
CASSFPGVYGYTF
TGTGCCAGCAGTTTTCCCGGGGTCTATGGCTACACCTTC
>TRBD2|TRBJ2-2|.|TRBV6-2/TRBV6-3
CASSSLGPLALRAGTGELFF
TGTGCCAGCAGCTCGCTAGGTCCACTAGCGCTAAGAGCGGGCACCGGGGAGCTGTTTTTT
>.|TRBJ1-1|few|TRBV27
CASSLTRHSNTEAFF
TGTGCCAGCAGTTTAACGCGCCACTCGAACACTGAAGCTTTCTTT
>TRBD2|TRBJ2-7|.|TRBV20-1
CSATGTRPSYEQYF
TGCAGTGCCACCGGGACTAGGCCCTCCTACGAGCAGTACTTC